This TCR beta chain was retrieved from a study of OX40 agonist ivuxolimab in advanced cancers. Study conclusions and caveats: Among the nonresponders, some also had low normalized T-cell clonal expansion.

Libraries were prepared by immunoSEQ multiplex PCR; TCRdb keeps only in-frame clonotypes and omits some of them. This sample has tens of thousands of clones, with roughly four fifths found just once. Germline V lookup: CDR1 SGHVS, CDR2 FNYEAQ. V gave up 8 bases and J gave up 0 bases, with 15 bases separating them. This CDR3 spans 15 amino acids. Of note for this clone: The antigen is undetermined.

Sequences were derived from CD4+ or CD8+ T cells sorted from blood, sampled in a trial of the OX40 agonist ivuxolimab. The gene calls are TRBV7-6 and TRBJ2-3; no definite D call. The receptor was derived from an adult with an advanced solid tumor such as melanoma, head and neck, liver or kidney cancer. The CDR3 loop is CASVPGLGSTDTQYF. The CDR3 bases are TGTGCCAGCGTCCCCGGCCTTGGGAGCACAGATACGCAGTATTTT.